One sample yielded the 30 T cell receptor beta chains listed below, sequenced in a study of cytomegalovirus exposure and HLA in healthy donors. PCR was performed using 60 Vbeta and 13 Jbeta primers. The data were produced by immunoSEQ multiplex PCR, yet TCRdb's version contains in-frame clones alone and is incomplete. The data contain fewer than 150,000 clones, roughly four fifths of them singletons. Sequencing input: PBMCs. These receptors came from a male donor in good health and CMV-seronegative.

The V and J genes are TRBV5-1 and TRBJ1-1; D is undetermined. Germline-derived CDR1 and CDR2 are SGHRS and YFSETQ. The CDR3 runs to 13 residues. Deletions cut 6 bases from V and 4 bases from J, with 13 bases between. CDR3 loop: CASISEAVTEAFF. The CDR3 bases are TGCGCCAGCATCTCCGAGGCAGTCACTGAAGCTTTCTTT.

The CDR3 reads CASSLGRDRAYEQYF. The CDR3 region has the DNA TGTGCCAGCAGCTTGGGGCGGGACAGGGCCTACGAGCAGTACTTC. The genes are TRBV5-4 and TRBJ2-7, with 9 bases fitting TRBD1. With 0 bases clipped from V and 2 bases from J, the junction kept 3 bases outside the gene matches. The CDR3 has 15 residues. Germline V lookup: CDR1 SGHNT, CDR2 YYREEE (reference sequence).

This chain uses TRBV11-3 with TRBJ2-5; a possible D gene is TRBD1 (6 bases). Per the germline V gene, CDR1 is SGHNT and CDR2 is YENEEA. V was pared by 4 bases and J by 6 bases, with 15 bases between. This CDR3 has 14 amino acids. CDR3 sequence reads: CASSSGGQGKTQYF. For the CDR3, the DNA is TGTGCCAGCAGCTCCGGCGGGCAGGGGAAGACCCAGTACTTC.

This chain connects TRBV28 to TRBJ2-2; D unresolved. Trimming removed 1 base from V and 3 bases from J, with 12 bases in between. This CDR3 has 16 amino acids. The germline gives CDR1 MDHEN, CDR2 SYDVKM. As DNA, the CDR3 is TGTGCCAGCAGTTTATATGTCGGCCGGGACACCGGGGAGCTGTTTTTT. Amino acids: CASSLYVGRDTGELFF.

The chain couples TRBV19 to TRBJ2-7, with a weak D call TRBD1 (6 bases). V lost 6 bases and J lost 9, with 12 bases in between. This CDR3 region has 11 residues. Germline V gene data show CDR1 as LNHDA and CDR2 as SQIVND (reference sequence). CDR3 in amino acids: CASRVGQVQYF. The DNA of the CDR3 is TGTGCCAGTAGAGTGGGACAAGTGCAGTACTTC.

The V call is TRBV6-1, the J call TRBJ1-4; tentatively, D is TRBD1 (5 bases). This CDR3 has 18 amino acids. Trimming left V 2 bases short and J 0 bases short, with 16 bases between. Looked up from germline, CDR1 is MNHNS and CDR2 is SASEGT. The CDR3 DNA reads as TGTGCCAGCAGTGAAAAAAAAGGGGAACCCGCAACTAATGAAAAACTGTTTTTT. It translates to CASSEKKGEPATNEKLFF.

The chain combines TRBV7-2 with TRBJ1-5; possibly TRBD1 for D (5 bases). V was cut by 4 bases and J by 4 bases, with 14 bases left in between. CDR3 size: 15 residues. The germline gives CDR1 SGHTA, CDR2 FQGNSA. CDR3 DNA sequence: TGTGCCAGCAGCTCAACGTCCGCAGGGAATCAGCCCCAGCATTTT. This codes for CASSSTSAGNQPQHF.

The rearrangement links TRBV10-3 to TRBJ2-2; D call uncertain. The V gene's germline CDR1 is ENHRY and CDR2 SYGVKD. V lost 6 bases and J 4 bases, leaving 9 bases between the germline ends. This CDR3 is 13 amino acids long. The DNA of the CDR3 is TGTGCCATCAGGAATATCGGCACCGGGGAGCTGTTTTTT. Its translation: CAIRNIGTGELFF.

V gene TRBV5-1 combines with J gene TRBJ2-1, with TRBD2 as a possible D gene (5 bases). The CDR3 is made up of 16 amino acids. The V end was cut by 2 bases, the J end by 6 bases, with 18 bases between. The germline V gene encodes CDR1 SGHRS and CDR2 YFSETQ. CDR3 amino acids: CASSLAVGRIGNEQFF. CDR3 nucleotides: TGCGCCAGCAGCTTAGCGGTGGGCCGGATCGGCAATGAGCAGTTCTTC.

The table lists this clone with a count of one. The chain employs TRBV5-6 and TRBJ1-5; 10 bases line up with TRBD1. J gave up 5 bases and V 2 bases, and 7 bases lay outside the gene matches. This CDR3 contains 16 residues. Germline assignment: CDR1 SGHDT and CDR2 YYEEEE. The CDR3 DNA reads as TGTGCCAGCAGCTTCGGCTTCGGGACAGGGGATCAGCCCCAGCATTTT. Its protein product is CASSFGFGTGDQPQHF.

As DNA, the CDR3 is TGTGCCATCTTATGGAGCGGGGAATTCATCTTCGAGCAGTACTTC. Protein: CAILWSGEFIFEQYF. The chain links TRBV10-3 to TRBJ2-7, with TRBD2 matching 7 bases. J was trimmed by 6 bases and V by 8 bases; bases with no gene match: 16. CDR3 size: 15 residues. CDR1 is ENHRY, CDR2 SYGVKD, per germline.

This chain joins TRBV19 and TRBJ1-1; perhaps TRBD1 as D (5 bases). V lost 7 bases to trimming and J lost 0 bases, with 9 bases between them. This CDR3 region has 13 residues. The germline CDR1 and CDR2 sequences are LNHDA and SQIVND (reference sequence). CDR3 nucleotides: TGTGCCAGTAAGAAGGGGATGAACACTGAAGCTTTCTTT. Its translation is CASKKGMNTEAFF.

V and J are TRBV29-1 and TRBJ2-6, with D perhaps matching TRBD1 (6 bases). This CDR3 comprises 17 residues. Germline CDR1 is SQVTM and CDR2 is ANQGSEA. V was trimmed by 7 bases and J by 2 bases, leaving 21 bases between them. The CDR3 region has the DNA TGCAGCGAAATTGACAGGACTCCCTTCCCTGGGGCCAACGTCCTGACTTTC. This codes for CSEIDRTPFPGANVLTF.

The chain carries TRBV7-9 and TRBJ2-5, with TRBD1 identical over 7 bases. V lost 4 bases to trimming and J lost 5 bases; unmatched junction nucleotides: 10. The CDR3 consists of 15 residues. CDR1 and CDR2 from the germline V gene are SEHNR and FQNEAQ (reference sequence). Here the CDR3 reads CASSSTRDSGETQYF. The CDR3 bases are TGTGCCAGCAGCTCCACCCGGGACAGTGGGGAGACCCAGTACTTC.

J is TRBJ1-2 and V is TRBV5-4, with D uncertain. The V gene lost 0 bases and the J gene lost 7 bases, with 10 bases spanning the gap. The germline CDR1 and CDR2 sequences are SGHNT and YYREEE (reference sequence). The CDR3 totals 13 residues. Here the CDR3 reads CASSLGLGGGYTF. The CDR3 DNA follows: TGTGCCAGCAGCTTGGGGCTGGGAGGTGGCTACACCTTC.

The rearrangement uses TRBV4-2 and TRBJ2-7; TRBD1 is a possible D gene (6 bases). Trimming removed 1 base from V and 4 bases from J, with 14 bases in between. CDR1 is LGHNA and CDR2 is YNFKEQ in the germline V gene. The CDR3 runs to 15 residues. The CDR3 loop is CASSQAEKQGYEQYF. CDR3 nucleotide sequence: TGTGCCAGCAGCCAAGCCGAGAAACAGGGTTACGAGCAGTACTTC.

This clone was recorded a few times. The chain recombines TRBV13 with TRBJ2-7; unclear D gene. The CDR3 runs to 14 residues. CDR1 PRHDT and CDR2 FYEKMQ come from the germline V gene (reference sequence). V was pared by 5 bases and J by 3 bases, with 14 bases between. The DNA for the CDR3 is TGTGCCAGCAGCCTCTCCGTAGCCTACTACGAGCAGTACTTC. Its translation is CASSLSVAYYEQYF.

The gene calls are TRBV6-5 and TRBJ1-1; weak D call: TRBD1 (5 bases). The germline V gene has CDR1 MNHEY and CDR2 SVGAGI. With 7 bases removed from V and 6 bases from J, the gap between germline ends came to 12 bases. The CDR3 is made up of 12 amino acids. The CDR3 DNA sequence: TGTGCCAGCACCAACCGGGGGGCTGAAGCTTTCTTT. Translated, it gives CASTNRGAEAFF.

The rearrangement joins TRBV4-3 to TRBJ2-5, with TRBD1 matching over 7 bases. Germline V lookup: CDR1 LGHNA, CDR2 YSLEER. V shed 1 base and J 2 bases; nucleotides not matched to a gene: 1. The CDR3 is 14 amino acids. CDR3 sequence (DNA): TGCGCCAGCAGCCAAGGGACAGGACAAGAGACCCAGTACTTC. Its translation: CASSQGTGQETQYF.

The chain has TRBV2 and TRBJ1-2, with 9 bases matching TRBD1. The CDR3 consists of 14 residues. Germline V gives CDR1 SNHLY, CDR2 FYNNEI. Trimming took 8 bases from V and 2 from J; bases not matched to a gene: 6. The DNA for the CDR3 is TGTGCCAGCGGCGGACAGGGGACGAACTATGGCTACACCTTC. Protein sequence: CASGGQGTNYGYTF.

The V gene is TRBV27, the J gene TRBJ2-1; tentative D call: TRBD2 (5 bases). CDR3 length equals 15 residues. V lost 4 bases and J 9 bases, leaving 19 bases between the germline ends. From germline, CDR1 is MNHEY and CDR2 SMNVEV (reference sequence). CDR3 region: CASSYSPGAAGEQFF. The CDR3 DNA is TGTGCCAGCAGTTATAGCCCCGGAGCTGCGGGTGAGCAGTTCTTC.

The chain has TRBV10-3 and TRBJ1-1, with D possibly matching TRBD1 (6 bases). The V and J ends lost 4 bases and 1 base respectively, with 13 bases between them. Germline V gene sequence: CDR1 ENHRY, CDR2 SYGVKD. This CDR3 comprises 15 residues. The DNA for the CDR3 is TGTGCCATCAGTGTTGACCCCAGGGGGAACACTGAAGCTTTCTTT. Its protein product is CAISVDPRGNTEAFF.

The V and J genes are TRBV18 and TRBJ1-4; tentative D call: TRBD1 (5 bases). Looked up from germline, CDR1 is KGHSH and CDR2 is LQKENI. V lost 3 bases and J 5 bases, leaving 10 bases between the germline ends. CDR3 length: 14 residues. CDR3 sequence reads: CASSPAGDNEKLFF. The CDR3 DNA reads as TGTGCCAGCTCACCTGCGGGGGACAATGAAAAACTGTTTTTT.

This chain connects TRBV2 to TRBJ2-3, with D perhaps TRBD1 (6 bases). V was clipped by 5 bases and J by 2 bases, with 11 bases between them. This CDR3 has 14 amino acids. CDR1 and CDR2 from the germline V gene are SNHLY and FYNNEI. CDR3 nucleotide sequence: TGTGCCAGCAGTCCACAGGGTTACACAGATACGCAGTATTTT. It encodes CASSPQGYTDTQYF.

This chain joins TRBV12-2 and TRBJ1-5. TRBV12-2 corresponds to a pseudogene. This CDR3 has 15 amino acids. The CDR3 DNA sequence: TGTGCAAGTCGCTCGGCGACTCTAACAAGGCAGCCCCAGCATTTT. Its translation: CASRSATLTRQPQHF.

The chain has TRBV6-5 and TRBJ1-1, with a weak D call TRBD1 (5 bases). The CDR3 has 15 amino acids. Trimming stripped 2 bases from V and 1 base from J, with 11 bases between. Germline V gene data show CDR1 as MNHEY and CDR2 as SVGAGI. CDR3 nucleotides: TGTGCCAGCAGTTACGATTGGGGGGAGAACACTGAAGCTTTCTTT. It yields the protein CASSYDWGENTEAFF.

This clone was seen once. The chain is built from TRBV18 and TRBJ1-1; D gene ambiguous. The V gene lost 0 bases and the J gene lost 1 base, with 12 bases spanning the gap. Germline CDR1 is KGHSH and CDR2 is LQKENI. The CDR3 is 16 residues long. This CDR3 reads CASSPPGGASNTEAFF. CDR3 bases: TGTGCCAGCTCACCACCCGGTGGAGCCTCGAACACTGAAGCTTTCTTT.

This chain connects TRBV27 to TRBJ2-1, with TRBD1 as a possible D gene (5 bases). The CDR3 is 16 residues long. The germline gives CDR1 MNHEY, CDR2 SMNVEV (reference sequence). V lost 2 bases, J lost 2 bases, and 13 bases lay in between. CDR3 sequence reads: CASSLGSLGAYNEQFF. Written as DNA, the CDR3 is TGTGCCAGCAGTTTAGGTAGTCTAGGGGCCTACAATGAGCAGTTCTTC.

The V call is TRBV6-5, the J call TRBJ2-1, with TRBD2 matching 9 bases. CDR3 length: 15 amino acids. The trim removed 2 bases at V and 9 bases at J, leaving 8 bases unmatched. Germline CDR1 MNHEY, CDR2 SVGAGI. CDR3 region: CASSYASGTASEQFF. In nucleotides, the CDR3 is TGTGCCAGCAGTTACGCTAGCGGGACGGCAAGTGAGCAGTTCTTC.

This clone was detected a few times. This chain joins TRBV28 and TRBJ2-2; TRBD2 might be the D (6 bases). The germline V gene encodes CDR1 MDHEN and CDR2 SYDVKM. Between the trimmed V and J ends, which lost 5 bases and 6 bases, there was a span of 13 bases. The CDR3 runs 14 residues. The CDR3 bases are TGTGCCAGCAGTCAAGGGACTCTCCCCGGGGAGCTGTTTTTT. This sequence encodes CASSQGTLPGELFF.